This T cell receptor beta chain is from a study of blood T cells in healthy people across ages. Study overall: Template switching picked up about one barcoded beta molecule for each two T cells. Study-wide findings and caveats: TCR beta diversity, measured per million T cells, fell in a roughly linear way with age. Compared with aged donors, long-lived donors showed fewer expanded clones, suggesting selection.

Next came a second PCR, run for about 7 to 12 cycles, which used a sample-barcoded 5' primer along with a J-beta primer mix. Every sample produced at least 2.5 million CDR3-containing paired-end reads. TCRdb called the 5' RACE reads again in MiXCR, with one record for every CDR3 protein. The table includes 1.5 million to 2 million distinct CDR3 sequences, 28% detected once. As to this clonotype: Its specificity is not known.

V lost 2 bases and J 7 bases, leaving 11 bases between the germline ends. From germline, CDR1 is MNHEY and CDR2 SVGEGT. This CDR3 has 14 residues. Sequences were obtained from blood. This sequence originates from a woman younger than 45 in good health. V is TRBV6-2 or TRBV6-3 and J is TRBJ2-2, with D unresolved. The CDR3 DNA sequence: TGTGCCAGCAGTTACAGGACGGACGGCGGGGAGCTGTTTTTT. Amino acid sequence: CASSYRTDGGELFF.